The clone carrying this T cell receptor (beta chain) has just a few counts. Its specificity is not known. The data originate from a study of response to subunit inactivated influenza vaccine. Regarding the study as a whole: Researchers suggested that each seasonal influenza vaccination recruits few new T cells.

TCRdb fed the RT-PCR reads into MiXCR, producing one record per CDR3 protein. The repertoire holds around 520,000 distinct CDR3 sequences, with 12% as singletons. Trimming took 2 bases from V and 3 from J; bases not matched to a gene: 6. The CDR3 is 17 amino acids. Germline loops: CDR1 ENHRY, CDR2 SYGVKD. The chain joins TRBV10-3 to TRBJ2-2; 10 nucleotides agree with TRBD2. The specimen comprised PBMCs from blood, sampled on the day of vaccination. The sequence was obtained from a man aged 45-65 years who received an inactivated influenza vaccine. As DNA, the CDR3 is TGTGCCATCAGTGAGCCCCTAGCGGGGGATTACACCGGGGAGCTGTTTTTT. Its translation is CAISEPLAGDYTGELFF.